The T cell receptor beta chain under discussion was sequenced for a study of cytomegalovirus exposure and HLA in healthy donors. Germline V CDR1 and CDR2: LNHDA, SQIVND (reference sequence). This CDR3 is built from 15 residues. As to this clone: One junction end disagrees with the germline gene, perhaps due to a read error. Other DNA sequences in the sample encode the same CDR3.

PCR primers comprised 60 Vbeta and 13 Jbeta primers. Measured with immunoSEQ multiplex PCR; TCRdb has only the in-frame clones, and not every one. The repertoire shows 65,000 to 85,000 clones; the top ten hold 1.5%. This TCR was recovered from a woman aged 60-70 years in good health and CMV-seronegative. Sequences were obtained from PBMCs. The rearrangement joins TRBV19 to TRBJ2-2; a possible D gene is TRBD1 (6 bases). DNA of the CDR3: TGCGCCAGTAGCCAGACAGGAGCCTACACCGGGGAGCTGTTTTTT. Amino acids: CASSQTGAYTGELFF.